A selection of T cell receptor beta chains follows, all from one sample in a study of blood T cell repertoires in COVID-19. Method: immunoSEQ multiplex PCR; TCRdb's copy keeps in-frame clones and lacks some. The profile covers about 15,000 clones, with 80% to 90% appearing a single time and about a third taken by the ten largest. Sequenced input: peripheral blood. The receptors stem from a man aged 65-85 years in a cohort sampled during active COVID-19. Both conserved end residues are part of each CDR3. Fields, in order: D gene, V gene, clone size, J gene, CDR3 protein, CDR3 DNA. D genes are given only for firm matches. The size entry is marked missing in some rows and otherwise reads once, few, many or a size class.

D gene: -; V gene: TRBV4-1; clone size: -; J gene: TRBJ2-1; CDR3 protein: CASSQGGLSSYNEQFF; CDR3 DNA: TGCGCCAGCAGCCAAGGGGGACTCTCTTCCTACAATGAGCAGTTCTTC
D gene: TRBD2; V gene: TRBV9; clone size: -; J gene: TRBJ2-1; CDR3 protein: CASSVASGGYNEQFF; CDR3 DNA: TGTGCCAGCAGCGTAGCGAGCGGGGGATACAATGAGCAGTTCTTC
D gene: -; V gene: TRBV24-1; clone size: few; J gene: TRBJ1-3; CDR3 protein: CATRGAVGNTIYF; CDR3 DNA: TGTGCCACCCGGGGGGCGGTCGGAAACACCATATATTTT
D gene: TRBD2; V gene: TRBV3-1/TRBV3-2; clone size: -; J gene: TRBJ2-7; CDR3 protein: CASSQSGRAGRGGYEQYF; CDR3 DNA: TGTGCCAGCAGCCAATCGGGCCGGGCGGGACGGGGAGGGTACGAGCAGTACTTC
D gene: TRBD2; V gene: TRBV6-2/TRBV6-3; clone size: once; J gene: TRBJ2-6; CDR3 protein: CASSYGGGGANVLTF; CDR3 DNA: TGTGCCAGCAGTTACGGCGGGGGTGGGGCCAACGTCCTGACTTTC
D gene: TRBD2; V gene: TRBV28; clone size: -; J gene: TRBJ2-1; CDR3 protein: CASSPGTSGRWSYNEQFF; CDR3 DNA: TGTGCCAGCAGTCCCGGGACTAGCGGGAGGTGGTCCTACAATGAGCAGTTCTTC
D gene: -; V gene: TRBV27; clone size: -; J gene: TRBJ2-7; CDR3 protein: CASSLNGRGVYEQYF; CDR3 DNA: TGTGCCAGCAGTTTAAACGGCAGGGGTGTCTACGAGCAGTACTTC
D gene: TRBD2; V gene: TRBV5-1; clone size: once; J gene: TRBJ2-7; CDR3 protein: CASSPAGEGYEQYF; CDR3 DNA: TGCGCCAGCAGTCCTGCGGGGGAGGGCTACGAGCAGTACTTC
D gene: -; V gene: TRBV19; clone size: -; J gene: TRBJ1-5; CDR3 protein: CASSQGLNSNQPQHF; CDR3 DNA: TGTGCCAGTAGTCAGGGGCTAAATAGCAATCAGCCCCAGCATTTT
D gene: TRBD2; V gene: TRBV10-1; clone size: few; J gene: TRBJ2-7; CDR3 protein: CASSVTSGLSSYEQYF; CDR3 DNA: TGCGCCAGCAGTGTGACTAGCGGCCTAAGCTCCTACGAGCAGTACTTC
D gene: TRBD1; V gene: TRBV30; clone size: -; J gene: TRBJ1-4; CDR3 protein: CAWSVGTGGLWEKLFF; CDR3 DNA: TGTGCCTGGAGTGTGGGGACAGGGGGTTTATGGGAAAAACTGTTTTTT
D gene: -; V gene: TRBV3-1/TRBV3-2; clone size: -; J gene: TRBJ2-7; CDR3 protein: CASSQGRLDTYEQYF; CDR3 DNA: TGTGCCAGCAGCCAAGGACGACTAGATACCTACGAGCAGTACTTC
D gene: TRBD2; V gene: TRBV5-1; clone size: -; J gene: TRBJ2-1; CDR3 protein: CASRTGLAVEQFF; CDR3 DNA: TGCGCCAGCCGGACTGGACTAGCGGTTGAGCAGTTCTTC
D gene: TRBD2; V gene: TRBV28; clone size: -; J gene: TRBJ2-3; CDR3 protein: CASSLGGVTDTQYF; CDR3 DNA: TGTGCCAGCAGTTTAGGGGGGGTGACAGATACGCAGTATTTT
D gene: TRBD1; V gene: TRBV28; clone size: -; J gene: TRBJ1-1; CDR3 protein: CASRTQGVMNTEAFF; CDR3 DNA: TGTGCCAGCAGGACTCAGGGGGTCATGAACACTGAAGCTTTCTTT
D gene: -; V gene: TRBV28; clone size: -; J gene: TRBJ2-1; CDR3 protein: CASSFTQGRHEQFF; CDR3 DNA: TGTGCCAGCAGTTTCACACAGGGGAGGCATGAGCAGTTCTTC
D gene: -; V gene: TRBV7-2; clone size: -; J gene: TRBJ2-7; CDR3 protein: CASFHPSTTSYEQYF; CDR3 DNA: TGTGCCAGCTTCCACCCGAGTACTACCTCCTACGAGCAGTACTTC
D gene: -; V gene: TRBV7-2; clone size: -; J gene: TRBJ2-1; CDR3 protein: CASSLVVGSSYNEQFF; CDR3 DNA: TGTGCCAGCAGCTTAGTGGTCGGGAGCTCCTACAATGAGCAGTTCTTC
D gene: TRBD1; V gene: TRBV7-8; clone size: -; J gene: TRBJ1-5; CDR3 protein: CASSLVWGQGSNQPQHF; CDR3 DNA: TGTGCCAGCAGCTTAGTCTGGGGACAGGGAAGCAATCAGCCCCAGCATTTT
D gene: -; V gene: TRBV4-1; clone size: -; J gene: TRBJ1-2; CDR3 protein: CASSQDPASYGYTF; CDR3 DNA: TGCGCCAGCAGCCAAGATCCGGCTAGCTATGGCTACACCTTC
D gene: TRBD2; V gene: TRBV28; clone size: once; J gene: TRBJ2-2; CDR3 protein: CASSPGGTGELFF; CDR3 DNA: TGTGCCAGCAGTCCGGGGGGCACCGGGGAGCTGTTTTTT
D gene: -; V gene: TRBV13; clone size: -; J gene: TRBJ1-2; CDR3 protein: CASSLEAREGGYTF; CDR3 DNA: TGTGCCAGCAGCTTAGAGGCCAGGGAGGGTGGCTACACCTTC
D gene: -; V gene: TRBV12-3/TRBV12-4; clone size: -; J gene: TRBJ2-3; CDR3 protein: CASSADQTDTQYF; CDR3 DNA: TGTGCCAGCAGTGCGGATCAAACAGATACGCAGTATTTT
D gene: TRBD2; V gene: TRBV18; clone size: -; J gene: TRBJ2-7; CDR3 protein: CASSPTRGGALAYEQYF; CDR3 DNA: TGTGCCAGCTCCCCGACCCGGGGGGGGGCTCTAGCCTACGAGCAGTACTTC
D gene: TRBD2; V gene: TRBV6-2/TRBV6-3; clone size: once; J gene: TRBJ2-4; CDR3 protein: CASSSPGLAGLAKNIQYF; CDR3 DNA: TGTGCCAGCAGTTCCCCCGGACTAGCGGGTCTAGCCAAAAACATTCAGTACTTC
D gene: -; V gene: TRBV7-9; clone size: -; J gene: TRBJ1-1; CDR3 protein: CASSLPGGGTEAFF; CDR3 DNA: TGTGCCAGCAGCTTACCGGGGGGAGGAACTGAAGCTTTCTTT
D gene: TRBD1; V gene: TRBV25-1; clone size: -; J gene: TRBJ2-5; CDR3 protein: CASRSGTGSQETQYF; CDR3 DNA: TGTGCCAGCAGGTCCGGGACAGGGTCCCAAGAGACCCAGTACTTC
D gene: -; V gene: TRBV7-9; clone size: -; J gene: TRBJ2-7; CDR3 protein: CASSRGMGSKYF; CDR3 DNA: TGTGCCAGCAGCCGTGGGATGGGGAGCAAGTACTTC
D gene: TRBD1; V gene: TRBV19; clone size: -; J gene: TRBJ2-7; CDR3 protein: CASSRMMPGTGDYEQYF; CDR3 DNA: TGTGCCAGTAGTCGTATGATGCCCGGGACAGGGGACTACGAGCAGTACTTC
D gene: TRBD1; V gene: TRBV3-1/TRBV3-2; clone size: -; J gene: TRBJ2-2; CDR3 protein: CASSQDGTGSGELFF; CDR3 DNA: TGTGCCAGCAGCCAAGATGGGACAGGGTCCGGGGAGCTGTTTTTT
D gene: TRBD1; V gene: TRBV6-5; clone size: -; J gene: TRBJ1-1; CDR3 protein: CASRDPDRGSAFF; CDR3 DNA: TGTGCCAGCAGGGATCCGGACAGGGGGTCGGCTTTCTTT
D gene: TRBD1; V gene: TRBV27; clone size: -; J gene: TRBJ1-5; CDR3 protein: CASSSGQGAISNQPQHF; CDR3 DNA: TGTGCCAGCAGTTCCGGACAGGGGGCGATAAGCAATCAGCCCCAGCATTTT
D gene: TRBD2; V gene: TRBV6-6; clone size: once; J gene: TRBJ2-6; CDR3 protein: CASSLGGGQLLSGANVLTF; CDR3 DNA: TGTGCCAGCAGTCTCGGGGGGGGACAACTCCTCTCTGGGGCCAACGTCCTGACTTTC
D gene: -; V gene: TRBV24-1; clone size: -; J gene: TRBJ2-2; CDR3 protein: CATEENTGELFF; CDR3 DNA: TGTGCCACCGAGGAGAACACCGGGGAGCTGTTTTTT
D gene: -; V gene: TRBV6-5; clone size: -; J gene: TRBJ1-4; CDR3 protein: CAISDRRNEKLFF; CDR3 DNA: TGTGCCATTTCCGACAGGCGGAATGAAAAACTGTTTTTT
D gene: TRBD1; V gene: TRBV28; clone size: -; J gene: TRBJ1-4; CDR3 protein: CASSLGDRGREKLFF; CDR3 DNA: TGTGCCAGCAGTTTAGGGGACAGGGGAAGGGAAAAACTGTTTTTT
D gene: TRBD2; V gene: TRBV27; clone size: -; J gene: TRBJ2-7; CDR3 protein: CASSWGLAAYEQYF; CDR3 DNA: TGTGCCAGCAGTTGGGGACTAGCGGCTTACGAGCAGTACTTC
D gene: TRBD2; V gene: TRBV20-1; clone size: -; J gene: TRBJ2-1; CDR3 protein: CSARTSGEQFF; CDR3 DNA: TGCAGTGCCCGGACTAGCGGGGAGCAGTTCTTC